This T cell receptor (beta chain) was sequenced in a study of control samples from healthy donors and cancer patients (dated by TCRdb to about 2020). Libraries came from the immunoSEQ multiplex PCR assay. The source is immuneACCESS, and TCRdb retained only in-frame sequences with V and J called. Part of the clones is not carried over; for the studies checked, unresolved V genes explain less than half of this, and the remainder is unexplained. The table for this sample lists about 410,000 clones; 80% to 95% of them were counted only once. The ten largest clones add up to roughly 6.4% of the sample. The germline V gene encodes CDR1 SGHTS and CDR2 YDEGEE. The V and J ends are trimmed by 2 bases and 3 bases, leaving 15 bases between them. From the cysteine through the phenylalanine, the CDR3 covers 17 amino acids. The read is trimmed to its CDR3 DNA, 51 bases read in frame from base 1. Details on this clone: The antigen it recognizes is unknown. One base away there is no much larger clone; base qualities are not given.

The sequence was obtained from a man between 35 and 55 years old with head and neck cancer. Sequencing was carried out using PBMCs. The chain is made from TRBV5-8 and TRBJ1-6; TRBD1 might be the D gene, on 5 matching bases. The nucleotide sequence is TGTGCCAGCAGCTTCTCGCAGGGTAGCTTCTATAATTCACCCCTCCACTTT. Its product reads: CASSFSQGSFYNSPLHF.